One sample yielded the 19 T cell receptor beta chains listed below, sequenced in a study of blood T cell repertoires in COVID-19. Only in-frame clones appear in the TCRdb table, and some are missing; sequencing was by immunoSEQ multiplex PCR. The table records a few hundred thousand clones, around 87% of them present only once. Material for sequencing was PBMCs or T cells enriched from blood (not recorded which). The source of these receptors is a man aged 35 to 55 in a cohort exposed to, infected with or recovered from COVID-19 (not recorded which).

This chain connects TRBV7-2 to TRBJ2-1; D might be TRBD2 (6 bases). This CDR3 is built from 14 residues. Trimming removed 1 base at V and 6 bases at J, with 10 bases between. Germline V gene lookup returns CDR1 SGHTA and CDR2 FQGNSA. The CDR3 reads CASSLGGAVNEQFF. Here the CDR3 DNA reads TGTGCCAGCAGCTTAGGCGGGGCTGTCAATGAGCAGTTCTTC.

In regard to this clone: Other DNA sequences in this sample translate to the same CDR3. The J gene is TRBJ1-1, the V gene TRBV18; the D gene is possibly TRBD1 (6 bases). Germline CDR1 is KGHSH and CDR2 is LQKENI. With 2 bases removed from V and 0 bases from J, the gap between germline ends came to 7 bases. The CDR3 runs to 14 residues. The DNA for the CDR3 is TGTGCCAGCTCACCAGACAGGATGAACACTGAAGCTTTCTTT. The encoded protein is CASSPDRMNTEAFF.

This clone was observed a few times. CDR3 coding DNA: TGTGCCAGCAGCGGGACAGTCGATCAGCCCCAGCATTTT. The encoded protein is CASSGTVDQPQHF. The V and J genes are TRBV6-5 and TRBJ1-5, with 7 bases fitting TRBD1. This CDR3 is 13 amino acids long. Germline trimming cut 6 bases from V and 5 bases from J; bases unmatched to any gene: 4. The germline gives CDR1 MNHEY, CDR2 SVGAGI.

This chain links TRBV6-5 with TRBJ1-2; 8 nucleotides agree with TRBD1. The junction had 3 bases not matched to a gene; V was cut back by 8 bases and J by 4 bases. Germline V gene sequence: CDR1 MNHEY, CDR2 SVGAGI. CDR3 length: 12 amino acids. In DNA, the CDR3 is TGTGCCAGCCACGGGACAGGCTATGGCTACACCTTC. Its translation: CASHGTGYGYTF.

The CDR3 sequence: CAISESLDRGEQYF. For the CDR3, the DNA is TGTGCCATCAGTGAGTCGCTGGACAGGGGCGAGCAGTACTTC. The rearrangement links TRBV10-3 to TRBJ2-7; 9 bases agree with TRBD1. The germline CDR1 and CDR2 sequences are ENHRY and SYGVKD. V trimming: 0 bases; J trimming: 6 bases; junction bases outside the gene matches: 3. CDR3 length: 14 residues.

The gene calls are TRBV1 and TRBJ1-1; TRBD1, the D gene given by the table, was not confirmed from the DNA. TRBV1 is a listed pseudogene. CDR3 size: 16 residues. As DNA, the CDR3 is TGCACCAGCAGCCAAGAGATAGACAGGCCGAACACTGAAGCTTTCTTT. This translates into CTSSQEIDRPNTEAFF.

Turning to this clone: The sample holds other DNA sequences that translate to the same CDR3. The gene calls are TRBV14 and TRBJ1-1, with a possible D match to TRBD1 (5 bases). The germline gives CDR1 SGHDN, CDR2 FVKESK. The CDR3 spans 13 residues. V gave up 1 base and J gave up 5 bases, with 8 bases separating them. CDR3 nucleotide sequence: TGTGCCAGCAGCCAAGTGGGGGGGACTGAAGCTTTCTTT. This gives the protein CASSQVGGTEAFF.

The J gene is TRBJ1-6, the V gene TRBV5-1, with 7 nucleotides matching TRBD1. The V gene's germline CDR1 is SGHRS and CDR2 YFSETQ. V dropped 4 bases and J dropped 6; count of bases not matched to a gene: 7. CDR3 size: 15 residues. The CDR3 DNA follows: TGCGCCAGCAGCATACGGACAGGAACTAATTCACCCCTCCACTTT. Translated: CASSIRTGTNSPLHF.

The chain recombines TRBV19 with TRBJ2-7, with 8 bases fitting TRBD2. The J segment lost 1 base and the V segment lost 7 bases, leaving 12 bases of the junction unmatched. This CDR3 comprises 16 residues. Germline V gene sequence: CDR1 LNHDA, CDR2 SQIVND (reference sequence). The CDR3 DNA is TGTGCCAGTACTCATCAGTTGCGGGAGGATTCCTACGAGCAGTACTTC. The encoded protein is CASTHQLREDSYEQYF.

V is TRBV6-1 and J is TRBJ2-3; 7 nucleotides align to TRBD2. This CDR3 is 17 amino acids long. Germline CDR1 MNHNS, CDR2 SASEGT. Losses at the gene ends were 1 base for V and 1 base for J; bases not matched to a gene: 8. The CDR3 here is CASSEEGGSGGTDTQYF. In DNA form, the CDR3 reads TGTGCCAGCAGTGAAGAGGGCGGGAGCGGGGGCACAGATACGCAGTATTTT.

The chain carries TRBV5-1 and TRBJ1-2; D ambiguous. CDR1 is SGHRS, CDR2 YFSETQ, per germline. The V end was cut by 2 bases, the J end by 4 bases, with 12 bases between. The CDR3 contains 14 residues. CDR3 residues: CASSFFGESYGYTF. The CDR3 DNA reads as TGCGCCAGCAGCTTTTTCGGGGAAAGCTATGGCTACACCTTC.

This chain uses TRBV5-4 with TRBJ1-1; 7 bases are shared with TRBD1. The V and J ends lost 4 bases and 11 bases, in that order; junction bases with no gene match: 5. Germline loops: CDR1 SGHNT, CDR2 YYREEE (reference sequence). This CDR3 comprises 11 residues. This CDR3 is CASSQGVAAFF. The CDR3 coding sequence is TGTGCCAGCAGCCAGGGGGTAGCGGCTTTCTTT.

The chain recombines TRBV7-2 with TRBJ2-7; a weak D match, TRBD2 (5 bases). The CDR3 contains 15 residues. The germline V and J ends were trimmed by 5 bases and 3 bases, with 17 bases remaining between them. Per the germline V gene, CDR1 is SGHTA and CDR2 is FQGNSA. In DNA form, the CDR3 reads TGTGCCAGCAGCAACGCGGGCGCAGGAGGCTACGAGCAGTACTTC. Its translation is CASSNAGAGGYEQYF.

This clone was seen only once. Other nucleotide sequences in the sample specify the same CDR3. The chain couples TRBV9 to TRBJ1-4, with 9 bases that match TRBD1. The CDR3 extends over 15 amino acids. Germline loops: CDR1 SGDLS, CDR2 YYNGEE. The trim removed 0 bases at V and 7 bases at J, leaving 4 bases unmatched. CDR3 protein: CASSVAGTGSEKLFF. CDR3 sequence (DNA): TGTGCCAGCAGCGTAGCTGGGACAGGGTCTGAAAAACTGTTTTTT.

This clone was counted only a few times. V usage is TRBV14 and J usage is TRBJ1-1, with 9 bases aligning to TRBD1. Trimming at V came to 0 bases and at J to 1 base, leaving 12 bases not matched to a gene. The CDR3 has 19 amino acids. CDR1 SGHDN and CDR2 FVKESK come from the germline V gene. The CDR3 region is CASSQDSSRTGVANTEAFF. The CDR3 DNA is TGTGCCAGCAGCCAAGATTCATCTCGGACAGGGGTGGCGAACACTGAAGCTTTCTTT.

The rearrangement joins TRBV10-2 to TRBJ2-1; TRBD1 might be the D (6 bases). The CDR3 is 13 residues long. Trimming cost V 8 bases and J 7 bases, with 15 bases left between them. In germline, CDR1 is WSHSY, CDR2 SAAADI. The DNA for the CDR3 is TGCGCCAGCGTAACAGGGTTGGGGAATGAGCAGTTCTTC. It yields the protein CASVTGLGNEQFF.

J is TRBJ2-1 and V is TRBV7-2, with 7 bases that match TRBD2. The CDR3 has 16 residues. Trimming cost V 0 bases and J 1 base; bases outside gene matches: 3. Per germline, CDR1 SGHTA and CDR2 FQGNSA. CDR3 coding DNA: TGTGCCAGCAGCTTAGCCGGGACTACGTCCTACAATGAGCAGTTCTTC. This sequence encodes CASSLAGTTSYNEQFF.

CDR3 in amino acids: CASSQDRLRTGDYGYTF. DNA of the CDR3: TGCGCCAGCAGCCAAGATCGGTTACGGACAGGGGACTATGGCTACACCTTC. The chain couples TRBV4-1 to TRBJ1-2; 9 bases are a match to TRBD1. From germline, CDR1 is MGHRA and CDR2 YSYEKL. V was clipped by 0 bases and J by 3 bases; unmatched bases: 8. The CDR3 spans 17 residues.

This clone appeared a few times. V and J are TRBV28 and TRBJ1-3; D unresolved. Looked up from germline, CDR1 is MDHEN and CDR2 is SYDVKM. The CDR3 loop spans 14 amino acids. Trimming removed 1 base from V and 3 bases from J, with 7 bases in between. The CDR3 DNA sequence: TGTGCCAGCAGTTTATTGGGAGGTGGAAACACCATATATTTT. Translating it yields CASSLLGGGNTIYF. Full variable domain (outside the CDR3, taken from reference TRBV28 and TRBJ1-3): DVKVTQSSRYLVKRTGEKVFLECVQDMDHENMFWYRQDPGLGLRLIYFSYDVKMKEKGDIPEGYSVSREKKERFSLILESASTNQTSMYLCASSLLGGGNTIYFGEGSWLTVV.